These 7 T cell receptor beta chains share one sample of origin, sequenced in a study of response to subunit inactivated influenza vaccine. TCRdb passed the RT-PCR reads through MiXCR, listing each CDR3 protein once. The table records 500,000 to 600,000 distinct CDR3 sequences, 12% of them present only once. Sequencing used PBMCs from blood, obtained on the day of vaccination. The receptors originated from a man aged 45-60 years who received an inactivated influenza vaccine.

There are a few counts of this clonotype. V usage is TRBV24-1 and J usage is TRBJ2-1, with TRBD2 matching 14 bases. The CDR3 contains 18 residues. CDR1 is KGHDR and CDR2 is SFDVKD in the germline V gene. Unmatched junction bases numbered 7, after V lost 6 bases and J lost 1 base. The CDR3 DNA is TGTGCCACCAGTAGACTAGCGGGAGGGCCTGGGTCCTACAATGAGCAGTTCTTC. Amino acid sequence: CATSRLAGGPGSYNEQFF.

In its sample, this clonotype was seen a few times. V usage is TRBV15 and J usage is TRBJ2-3; D is possibly TRBD2 (6 bases). CDR1 and CDR2 (germline): LNHNV, YYDKDF (reference sequence). The CDR3 is 16 residues long. Trimming took off 5 bases at V and 2 bases at J, with 17 bases between the two ends. CDR3 region: CATSGTGLLSTDTQYF. Written as DNA, the CDR3 is TGTGCCACCAGCGGGACTGGTTTGCTTTCCACAGATACGCAGTATTTT.

This clonotype was seen a handful of times. V and J are TRBV10-3 and TRBJ1-4; the D gene is possibly TRBD1 (5 bases). The V and J ends lost 5 bases and 3 bases respectively, with 10 bases between them. The germline V gene encodes CDR1 ENHRY and CDR2 SYGVKD. This CDR3 comprises 14 residues. CDR3 DNA: TGTGCCATCAGTTCGCCGGGGCCTAATGAAAAACTGTTTTTT. Amino acids: CAISSPGPNEKLFF.

This clonotype was seen a handful of times. This sequence joins TRBV4-3 and TRBJ1-1; D remains ambiguous. The V end lost 0 bases, the J end lost 1 base, and 6 bases lay between the germline ends. The V gene's germline CDR1 is LGHNA and CDR2 YSLEER. There are 14 residues in the CDR3. The CDR3 reads CASSQDASNTEAFF. The CDR3 DNA reads TGCGCCAGCAGCCAAGATGCATCGAACACTGAAGCTTTCTTT.

In this sample, this clonotype turned up a few times. This rearrangement joins TRBV6-5 to TRBJ1-3; unclear D gene. This CDR3 has 12 residues. Per the germline V gene, CDR1 is MNHEY and CDR2 is SVGAGI. Trimming removed 6 bases at V and 7 bases at J, with 10 bases between. CDR3 residues: CASRGPGNTIYF. The CDR3, as DNA: TGTGCCAGCAGGGGTCCGGGGAACACCATATATTTT.

This clonotype was seen many times. V gene TRBV7-2 combines with J gene TRBJ2-2; D perhaps matches TRBD1 (5 bases). The CDR3 extends over 14 amino acids. Trimming left V 1 base short and J 6 bases short, with 9 bases between. CDR1 is SGHTA, CDR2 FQGNSA, per germline. CDR3 loop: CASSLVPRAGELFF. The CDR3, as DNA: TGTGCCAGCAGCTTAGTGCCCAGGGCCGGGGAGCTGTTTTTT.

The chain couples TRBV5-1 to TRBJ1-2, with D possibly TRBD1 on 5 matching bases. CDR3 size: 16 residues. Trimming removed 1 base from V and 4 bases from J, with 17 bases in between. CDR1 and CDR2 from the germline V gene are SGHRS and YFSETQ. CDR3 sequence: CASSLILGGGIYGYTF. CDR3 in DNA: TGCGCCAGCAGCTTGATCCTGGGCGGGGGGATCTATGGCTACACCTTC. The full variable domain, its missing parts supplied by reference TRBV5-1 and TRBJ1-2, is KAGVTQTPRYLIKTRGQQVTLSCSPISGHRSVSWYQQTPGQGLQFLFEYFSETQRNKGNFPGRFSGRQFSNSRSEMNVSTLELGDSALYLCASSLILGGGIYGYTFGSGTRLTVV.